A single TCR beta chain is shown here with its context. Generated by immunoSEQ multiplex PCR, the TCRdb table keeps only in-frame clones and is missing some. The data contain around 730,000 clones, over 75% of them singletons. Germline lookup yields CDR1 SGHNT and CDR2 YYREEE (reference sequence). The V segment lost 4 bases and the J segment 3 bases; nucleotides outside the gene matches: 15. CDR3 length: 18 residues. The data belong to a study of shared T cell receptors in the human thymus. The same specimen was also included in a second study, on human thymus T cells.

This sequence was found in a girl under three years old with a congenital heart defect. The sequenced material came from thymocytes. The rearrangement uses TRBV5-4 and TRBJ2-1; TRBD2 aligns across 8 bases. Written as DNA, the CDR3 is TGTGCCAGCAGCGGGGGGGCGGGGGGCTCCTCCTTCTACAATGAGCAGTTCTTC. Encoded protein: CASSGGAGGSSFYNEQFF.